This TCR beta chain was documented in a study of cytotoxic CD8 clonotypes in ibrutinib-treated CLL. TCRdb keeps only in-frame clones here, not all; method: immunoSEQ multiplex PCR. The table has some 300,000 clones, around four fifths seen once. The CDR3 loop spans 17 amino acids. V shed 1 base, J shed 4 bases, and the junction held 11 bases outside the gene matches. Per the germline V gene, CDR1 is MGHDK and CDR2 is SYGVNS. The genes are TRBV25-1 and TRBJ2-5, with 8 bases aligning to TRBD2. This TCR derives from a human donor with chronic lymphocytic leukemia. The specimen was PBMCs, collected before ibrutinib treatment. CDR3 amino acids: CASSESEGRRGGETQYF. In DNA form, the CDR3 reads TGTGCCAGCAGTGAATCAGAGGGGAGACGGGGGGGAGAGACCCAGTACTTC.